This T cell receptor (beta chain) came from a study of cytomegalovirus exposure and HLA in healthy donors (dated by TCRdb to 2015 to 2018). Regarding the study in general: An earlier analysis of around 600 of the donors reported 250 to 350 Gb of sequence data and about 100 million unique TCR beta sequences from 150 million to 200 million T cells. Roughly 300 gigabases of sequencing data and 80 million or so unique TCR sequences were included in an early release covering around 600 HLA-typed donors. Among the roughly 370 genotyped donors, 81% belonged to the genetic ancestry cluster associated with self-reported Caucasian donors. The study aimed to test whether signatures of past pathogen exposure could be identified by cataloging public T cell receptors. The study profiled the T cell repertoires of 550 to 700 subjects by immunosequencing and related them to cytomegalovirus serostatus. In addition to the first cohort of several hundred subjects, a separate validation cohort of around 110 different subjects was used. To predict cytomegalovirus infection status, the study combined high-throughput TCR immunosequencing, statistical association of individual TCRs with disease status, and machine learning. In a later analysis, previously published TCR beta repertoires from 550 to 700 donors were re-analyzed and high-resolution HLA genotyping was added so that TCR occurrence patterns could be studied. Rather than using new phenotypic data, the later analysis identified candidate immune exposures from TCR beta sequences and from how often those sequences occurred across donors. To decide whether each TCR beta V gene segment behaved as functional or pseudogenic, an earlier analysis of some 570 of the donors relied on high-throughput TCR beta sequencing. Donor age, sex, ethnicity and CMV serostatus were compiled alongside the repertoire data. Genome-wide SNP genotypes for about 60% of the roughly 670 donors were used in a later genetic analysis, which treated that subset as a discovery cohort. All discovery cohort repertoires had been generated on a single sequencing platform. Both class I and class II loci were covered by HLA typing, at four-digit resolution. The number of donors typed differed by locus, with 629-630 for A, B, C, DRB1 and DQB1, over 500 for DQA1, about 610 for DPA1, and 400 to 490 for DPB1. Roughly five DR-DQ haplotypes were handled as single units for association and clustering because linkage in the cohort was strong. Across approximately 400 genotyped donors of the cohort, an average of roughly 250,000 unique TCR beta nucleotide sequences per donor were sequenced, and roughly a sixth of those sequences were non-productive. Results and caveats for the whole study, not just this receptor: Because counts were too low, under 20 rarely observed V segments, including chromosome 9 orphons, were left out of the earlier analysis of some 640 of the donors. The authors suggested that the approach could potentially be generalized to other disease states and immunological phenotypes. Linkage disequilibrium might explain the correlated functional status among segregating V segments, but an unknown experimental factor could not be excluded. Strong co-occurrence of HLA alleles, especially DR and DQ, made assigning TCR associations to individual alleles difficult. A cluster of highly shared sequence variants was judged likely to represent a technical artifact of the sequencing pipeline. The classifier was reported to diagnose cytomegalovirus status with high specificity and sensitivity in both the original cohort and the validation cohort. In a later genetic analysis, fewer N-insertions in productive TCRs were reported among donors in an Asian-associated ancestry cluster than the 666-donor mean. An earlier analysis of 450 to 750 of the donors showed that most TCR beta V segments appeared in productive rearrangements either about 87% or about 30% of the time, which broadly matched IMGT annotations. In a later analysis, TCR association rates were found to vary across HLA loci, with the most associated TCRs seen for DRB1 alleles and the fewest for HLA-C alleles. A later analysis associated around 16,000 TCR beta sequences with specific HLA alleles at a false discovery rate of 0.05. According to a later analysis, parvovirus B19, influenza, CMV and Epstein-Barr virus appeared linked to several top co-occurrence clusters. Most TCR sequences were seen in very few donors, while some public TCRs were found in many individuals. The 87-base-pair reads could not distinguish some IMGT-functional V segments, including TRBV6-2 and TRBV6-3, so those segments were excluded. In a later analysis, HLA-associated TCR beta chains were found to be more clonally expanded and to have lower generation probabilities than equally common non-associated chains. V-gene and J-gene trimming of TCR beta chains was associated with a missense DCLRE1C variant in a later genetic analysis, and the association was replicated in an independent cohort. Most CMV-associated TCR beta chains appeared to be HLA-restricted in a later analysis, and the HLA associations seemed to be driven largely by CMV exposure. Roughly uniform sequencing depth across donors was assumed in presence/absence analyses, although this assumption may not hold. The only immune exposure information available for the cohort was CMV serostatus. Only TCR beta chains were sequenced in this cohort, and the absence of alpha or paired-chain data limited detectable features. A further reported finding was that TCR beta sequences accurately predicted the HLA-A and HLA-B alleles for most subjects in the first cohort. The study gave a list of over 150 TCR beta chains associated with cytomegalovirus. A few of the identified cytomegalovirus-associated TCR beta chains were confirmed in vitro to be specific for cytomegalovirus antigens. Because HLA typing was missing for some donors at each locus, association tests included only the typed subset.

Including the terminal cysteine and phenylalanine, the CDR3 comprises 13 residues. Only the CDR3 part of the read is kept: 39 bases, read in frame from the first base. The germline V gene specifies ENHRY as CDR1 and SYGVKD as CDR2. At the junction V is shortened by 9 bases and J by 9 bases; bases outside the gene matches: 10. Comment on this clone: The antigen this receptor binds is unknown. The record has no base qualities; no much larger clone is one base away.

The cohort comprised some 730 healthy bone marrow donors. All cohort members were sampled while nominally healthy, although unrecorded immune exposures were likely present. The donor tested CMV seronegative and was one of the 352 seronegative cohort members. A peripheral blood sample was provided by each donor, and peripheral blood mononuclear cells were used for TCR beta sequencing. The Qiagen DNeasy Blood Extraction Kit was used to extract genomic DNA from the blood cell samples. Libraries came from the immunoSEQ multiplex PCR assay. The multiplex PCR relied on a mix of 60 forward primers for TCR Vbeta segments and 13 reverse primers for TCR Jbeta segments. The CDR3 region of rearranged TCR beta genes was amplified from genomic DNA by a multiplex PCR assay. Amplified TCR beta libraries were sequenced as 87-base-pair reads on the Illumina HiSeq System. Per the authors' processing: In a later analysis, tens of millions of unique TCR beta chains were counted across the 650 to 750 repertoires, and roughly 11 million of these chains were shared by at least two donors. Raw reads were error-corrected and collapsed into unique sequences by a nearest-neighbor algorithm in which closely related sequences were merged to remove PCR and sequencing errors. CDR3 sequences were aligned to IMGT reference sequences to assign V, D and J gene segments. Each retained sequence needed at least a six-nucleotide match to both a V gene segment and a J gene segment. Rearrangements were called productive when the CDR3 lacked stop codons and stayed in frame with V and J; all others were non-productive. Following IMGT convention, CDR3 was defined as the stretch from the second conserved V-encoded cysteine up to the conserved J-encoded phenylalanine. The earlier analysis of 550 to 650 of the donors excluded any sequence lacking an unambiguous match to a single V gene segment. In an earlier analysis of several hundred of the donors, a V segment was called functional when productive rearrangements were above 56.7%, and segregating when the standard deviation between donors exceeded 5%. A statistical classification framework was built to diagnose cytomegalovirus status from the catalog of TCR beta chain sequences. A later analysis assigned V and J genes by comparing TCR nucleotide sequences with IMGT/GENE-DB human TR gene sequences. In a later analysis, CDR3 sequences and most-parsimonious VDJ recombination scenarios were assigned using the TCRdist pipeline. In a later analysis, each TCR beta chain was defined by its CDR3 amino acid sequence together with its V-gene family, and reads lacking a unique V-gene family were excluded. As a way to deal with suspected cross-contamination and a sequencing artifact, a later analysis dropped 640 or so nucleotide sequences that were highly shared and had low generation probability. In a later analysis, a clonal expansion index for each public chain was calculated from normalized within-repertoire ranks of inferred template counts. Generation probabilities in a later analysis came from a VDJ recombination model fitted to out-of-frame rearrangements, and those results were checked against IGoR. In a later analysis, hypergeometric tests were used to score TCR-TCR, TCR-HLA and TCR-CMV co-occurrence, with a repertoire-size bias correction applied to TCR pairs. To estimate false discovery rates, a later analysis permuted the HLA or CMV assignments 20 times. In a later analysis, co-occurring TCRs were grouped using DBSCAN, and TCRdist sequence similarity was added for clustering within HLA-allele-positive subsets. Repertoires with fewer than 30,000 or more than 120,000 public chains, plus five repertoires with anomalous nucleotide sharing, were excluded from co-occurrence clustering. TCRdb obtained this table from immuneACCESS and retained in-frame rearrangements with V and J assigned. These tables miss some clones; where compared with another copy, unresolved V genes account for less than half of the shortfall, and the remainder is unexplained. That table is the source of V, J and clone size, and D and trimming were worked out from the DNA. The sample profile shows hundreds of thousands of clones; over 85% of them were found once. The top ten constitute roughly 2% of the sample.

The sequence is built from TRBV10-3 and TRBJ2-1; 8 junctional bases match TRBD1. The sequence derives from a woman between 18 and 29 years old in good health and CMV-seronegative. The sample taken for sequencing was PBMCs. The CDR3 region has the sequence CAIRTGQEGEQFF. The sequenced DNA: TGTGCCATACGGACAGGGCAGGAGGGTGAGCAGTTCTTC.